The sequence of this TCR beta chain was determined in a study of blood T cell repertoires in COVID-19. Study context: From the United States, Italy and Spain came samples of acute and convalescent COVID-19. T cells, B-cell-depleted T cells, or PBMCs provided the cDNA or gDNA that served as material.

The CDR3 is made up of 14 amino acids. CDR1 is SNHLY, CDR2 FYNNEI, per germline. Trimming removed 4 bases from V and 5 bases from J, with 14 bases in between. Authors' processing steps: Estimated nucleated cell counts came from reference gene primer amplification. Libraries were prepared by immunoSEQ multiplex PCR; TCRdb keeps only in-frame clonotypes and omits some of them. The V and J calls and clone size come from that table; D and trimming were worked out from the DNA. The repertoire holds some 400,000 clones, with approximately 86% as singletons. The gene calls are TRBV2 and TRBJ2-5; weak D call: TRBD1 (5 bases). This clonotype originated in a human donor in a cohort sampled during active COVID-19. The material sequenced was peripheral blood. CDR3 sequence: CASSVPLGAETQYF. The CDR3 nucleotides are TGTGCCAGCAGTGTCCCTCTAGGGGCGGAGACCCAGTACTTC.